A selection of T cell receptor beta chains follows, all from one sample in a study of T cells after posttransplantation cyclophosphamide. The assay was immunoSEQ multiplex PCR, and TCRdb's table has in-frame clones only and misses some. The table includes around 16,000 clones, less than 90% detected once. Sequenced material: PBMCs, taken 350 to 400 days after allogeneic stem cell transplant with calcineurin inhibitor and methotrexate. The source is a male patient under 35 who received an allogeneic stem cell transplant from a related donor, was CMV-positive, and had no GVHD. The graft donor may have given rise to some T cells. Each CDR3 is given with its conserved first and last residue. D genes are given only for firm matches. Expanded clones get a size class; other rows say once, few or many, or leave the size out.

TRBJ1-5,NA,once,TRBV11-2,CASSLEVRGGSNQPQHF,TGTGCCAGCAGCTTAGAGGTCCGGGGAGGGAGCAATCAGCCCCAGCATTTT
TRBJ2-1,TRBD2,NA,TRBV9,CASSVESLTSLRDEQFF,TGTGCCAGCAGCGTAGAGTCTCTGACTAGCCTCCGGGATGAGCAGTTCTTC
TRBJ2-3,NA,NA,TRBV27,CASSLGASPWDTQYF,TGTGCCAGCAGCCTAGGAGCTAGCCCTTGGGATACGCAGTATTTT
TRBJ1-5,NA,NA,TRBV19,CASTLGAYQPQHF,TGTGCCAGTACTTTAGGGGCCTATCAGCCCCAGCATTTT
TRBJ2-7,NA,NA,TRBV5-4,CASSQVGDTSYEQYF,TGCGCCAGCAGCCAAGTGGGGGACACCTCCTACGAGCAGTACTTC
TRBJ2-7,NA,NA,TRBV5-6,CASSRQVSSCGQYF,TGTGCCAGCAGCCGACAGGTCAGCTCCTGCGGGCAGTACTTC
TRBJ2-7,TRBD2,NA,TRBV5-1,CASSLVTSGTYEQYF,TGCGCCAGCAGCTTGGTGACTAGCGGAACCTACGAGCAGTACTTC
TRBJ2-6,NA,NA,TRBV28,CASSLWRAAFGANVLTF,TGTGCCAGCAGTTTATGGCGGGCCGCCTTTGGGGCCAACGTCCTGACTTTC
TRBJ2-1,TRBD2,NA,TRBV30,CAWSVMYSGRKSEQFF,TGTGCCTGGAGCGTTATGTATAGCGGGAGGAAGAGTGAGCAGTTCTTC
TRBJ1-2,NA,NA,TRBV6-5,CASSPDSFYGYTF,TGTGCCAGCAGTCCCGACAGCTTCTATGGCTACACCTTC
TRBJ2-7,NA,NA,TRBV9,CASSVDPVSYEQYF,TGTGCCAGCAGCGTAGACCCAGTCTCCTACGAGCAGTACTTC
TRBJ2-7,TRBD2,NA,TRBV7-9,CASSLGLAGLYEQYF,TGTGCCAGCAGCTTAGGTCTAGCGGGATTGTACGAGCAGTACTTC
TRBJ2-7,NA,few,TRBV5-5,CASSFGSRYEQYF,TGTGCCAGCAGCTTCGGGAGTCGGTACGAGCAGTACTTC
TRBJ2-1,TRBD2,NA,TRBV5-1,CASRLAGSYNEQFF,TGCGCCAGCAGACTAGCGGGATCCTACAATGAGCAGTTCTTC
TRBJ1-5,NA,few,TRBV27,CASSPGGSANQPQHF,TGTGCCAGCAGTCCCGGGGGGTCAGCAAATCAGCCCCAGCATTTT
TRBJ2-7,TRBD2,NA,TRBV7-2,CASSSTSVAYEQYF,TGTGCCAGCAGTTCGACTAGCGTGGCCTACGAGCAGTACTTC
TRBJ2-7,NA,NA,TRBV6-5,CASSQRSSFHEQYF,TGTGCCAGCAGTCAACGATCTAGCTTCCACGAGCAGTACTTC
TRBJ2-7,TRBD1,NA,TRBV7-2,CASSLGLGRGLYEQYF,TGTGCCAGCAGCTTAGGGTTGGGCAGGGGGCTATACGAGCAGTACTTC
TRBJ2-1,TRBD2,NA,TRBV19,CASSMYGTSGRELLEEQFF,TGTGCCAGTAGTATGTACGGGACTAGCGGAAGAGAACTACTAGAGGAGCAGTTCTTC
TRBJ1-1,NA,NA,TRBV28,CASSRGGKNTEAFF,TGTGCCAGCAGTAGGGGGGGAAAGAACACTGAAGCTTTCTTT
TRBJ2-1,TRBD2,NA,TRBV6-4,CASSASGSVREQFF,TGTGCCAGCAGTGCGAGCGGGAGCGTACGTGAGCAGTTCTTC